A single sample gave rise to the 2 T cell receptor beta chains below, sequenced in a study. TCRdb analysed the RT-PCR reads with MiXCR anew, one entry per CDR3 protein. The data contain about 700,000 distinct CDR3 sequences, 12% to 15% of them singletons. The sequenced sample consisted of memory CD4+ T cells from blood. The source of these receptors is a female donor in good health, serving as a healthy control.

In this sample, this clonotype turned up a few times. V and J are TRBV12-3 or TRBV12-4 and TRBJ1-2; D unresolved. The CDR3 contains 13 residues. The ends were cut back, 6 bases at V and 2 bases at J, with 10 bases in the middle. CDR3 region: CASRREGNYGYTF. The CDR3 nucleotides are TGTGCCAGCAGACGGGAGGGAAACTATGGCTACACCTTC.

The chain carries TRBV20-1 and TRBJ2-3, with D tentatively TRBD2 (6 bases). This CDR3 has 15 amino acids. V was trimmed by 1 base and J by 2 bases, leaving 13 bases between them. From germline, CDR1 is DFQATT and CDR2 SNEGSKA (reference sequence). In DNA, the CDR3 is TGCAGTGCTAGAGCCTTTAGCGGAGCCACAGATACGCAGTATTTT. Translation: CSARAFSGATDTQYF.